This entry describes one T cell receptor beta chain. Its antigen is unidentified. V was clipped by 1 base and J by 6 bases; unmatched bases: 5. CDR3 length equals 16 residues. Germline assignment: CDR1 MGHRA and CDR2 YSYEKL. This entry belongs to a study of blood T cells in healthy people across ages. General study findings and limits: The study regarded diversity estimates from one million T cells as underestimates. As age increased, TCR beta diversity per million T cells fell in a roughly linear fashion.

PCR was performed a second time for about 6 to 12 cycles using a sample-barcoded 5' primer and a J-beta primer mix. TCRdb reprocessed the 5' RACE reads with MiXCR, giving one entry per CDR3 protein. This table has 600,000 to 1,000,000 distinct CDR3 sequences, about 25% appearing once. The sample was also reused in another study, on T cells of mothers and their children.

The TCR originated in a boy younger than 18 in good health. V and J are TRBV4-1 and TRBJ1-6; 8 bases align to TRBD1. Specimen: blood. CDR3 coding DNA: TGCGCCAGCAGCCAAGTTTTCGGACAGGGTAATTCACCCCTCCACTTT. Translation: CASSQVFGQGNSPLHF.